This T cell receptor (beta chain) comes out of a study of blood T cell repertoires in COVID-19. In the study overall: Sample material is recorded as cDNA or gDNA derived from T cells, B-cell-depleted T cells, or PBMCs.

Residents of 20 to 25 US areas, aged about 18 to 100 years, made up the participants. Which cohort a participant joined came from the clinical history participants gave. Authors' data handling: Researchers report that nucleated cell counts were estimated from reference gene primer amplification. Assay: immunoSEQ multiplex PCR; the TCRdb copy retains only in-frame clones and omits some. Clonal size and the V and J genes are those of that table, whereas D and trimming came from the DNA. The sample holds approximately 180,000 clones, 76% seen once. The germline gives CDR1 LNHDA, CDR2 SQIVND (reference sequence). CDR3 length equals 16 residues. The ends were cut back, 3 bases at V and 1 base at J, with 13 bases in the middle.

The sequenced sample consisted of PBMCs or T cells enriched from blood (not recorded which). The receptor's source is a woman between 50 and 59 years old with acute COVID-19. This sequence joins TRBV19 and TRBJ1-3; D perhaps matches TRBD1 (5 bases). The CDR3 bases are TGTGCCAGTAGTATGGGAGGACAACTTTCTGGAAACACCATATATTTT. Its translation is CASSMGGQLSGNTIYF.